This is a list of T cell receptor beta chains from one sample in a study of blood T cells in healthy people across ages. TCRdb fed the 5' RACE reads into MiXCR, producing one record per CDR3 protein. The sample shows hundreds of thousands of distinct CDR3 sequences, about 42% of them seen only once. Input material: blood. The receptors were gathered from an older woman in good health. CDR3s include the opening cysteine and the closing phenylalanine or tryptophan. D genes are given only for firm matches. Expanded clones are given a class, and other clones once, few, many or no size at all.

J: TRBJ2-1; D: TRBD2; V: TRBV7-2; size: NA; DNA: TGTGCCAGCAGCTTAGTGGGACTAGCGGGGGGCTCCTACAATGAGCAGTTCTTC; CDR3: CASSLVGLAGGSYNEQFF
J: TRBJ2-1; D: TRBD2; V: TRBV5-1; size: NA; DNA: TGCGCCAGCAGCTTGGGAGTAGCGGGGCCAAATGAGCAGTTCTTC; CDR3: CASSLGVAGPNEQFF
J: TRBJ1-6; D: NA; V: TRBV4-1; size: NA; DNA: TGCGCCAGCAGCCAAGAGGGAGGGAGAGGAGCGCCCCTCCACTTT; CDR3: CASSQEGGRGAPLHF
J: TRBJ2-7; D: TRBD2; V: TRBV11-2; size: NA; DNA: TGTGCCAGCAGCTCCGGAGGTAGCGGGTTCTACAATGAGCAGTACTTC; CDR3: CASSSGGSGFYNEQYF
J: TRBJ2-1; D: TRBD2; V: TRBV11-2; size: NA; DNA: TGTGCCAGCAGCGCGGGACTAGCGGGGTCCTACGAGCAGTTCTTC; CDR3: CASSAGLAGSYEQFF
J: TRBJ2-1; D: TRBD2; V: TRBV20-1; size: few; DNA: TGCAGCCGGTTAACGGTAGCGGGAGATTTTGAGCAGTTCTTC; CDR3: CSRLTVAGDFEQFF
J: TRBJ1-4; D: NA; V: TRBV7-2; size: many; DNA: TGTGCCAGCAGCTTTAGTCGAACAGAAAAACTGTTTTTT; CDR3: CASSFSRTEKLFF
J: TRBJ2-3; D: NA; V: TRBV10-1; size: NA; DNA: TGCGCCGGCAGTCCAGGGGTAGATACGCAGTATTTT; CDR3: CAGSPGVDTQYF
J: TRBJ2-3; D: NA; V: TRBV30; size: NA; DNA: TGTGCCTGGAGTGTACCAGGTACGCAGTATTTT; CDR3: CAWSVPGTQYF
J: TRBJ1-1; D: NA; V: TRBV20-1; size: few; DNA: TGCAGTGCGGTCAGGGTCCCTGAAGCTTTCTTT; CDR3: CSAVRVPEAFF
J: TRBJ2-5; D: NA; V: TRBV6-5; size: NA; DNA: TGTGCCAGCAGTTATATGGGGGCCGGGGAGCAGTACTTC; CDR3: CASSYMGAGEQYF
J: TRBJ1-6; D: NA; V: TRBV9; size: once; DNA: TGTGCCAGCAGCGCAGGAGGACGGTATAATTCACCCCTCCACTTT; CDR3: CASSAGGRYNSPLHF
J: TRBJ2-3; D: TRBD2; V: TRBV2; size: NA; DNA: TGTGCCAGCAGTGGGGGACTAGCGGGAGGTGATACGCAGTATTTT; CDR3: CASSGGLAGGDTQYF
J: TRBJ2-5; D: TRBD2; V: TRBV9; size: NA; DNA: TGTGCCAGCAGCGTAGGGGCTAGCGGGAGCCCTGAGACCCAGTACTTC; CDR3: CASSVGASGSPETQYF
J: TRBJ1-5; D: TRBD1; V: TRBV5-5; size: NA; DNA: TGTGCCAACAGCTTCGACAGGGGCAATCAGCCCCAGCATTTT; CDR3: CANSFDRGNQPQHF
J: TRBJ2-5; D: TRBD2; V: TRBV27; size: few; DNA: TGTGCCAGCAGTTACGCGGGTGCCGGGACTAGCGGGAGGTTAGAGTACTTC; CDR3: CASSYAGAGTSGRLEYF
J: TRBJ2-1; D: NA; V: TRBV6-5; size: NA; DNA: TGTGCCAGCAGTTCAAACTCCGGGGGTCCTTCCAGGCATGAGCAGTTCTTC; CDR3: CASSSNSGGPSRHEQFF
J: TRBJ2-3; D: TRBD2; V: TRBV6-5; size: NA; DNA: TGTGCCAGCAGTTACCCTGAAAGCGGGGGCCTTTACCTAAGCACAGATACGCAGTATTTT; CDR3: CASSYPESGGLYLSTDTQYF
J: TRBJ2-5; D: NA; V: TRBV12-3/TRBV12-4; size: NA; DNA: TGTGCCAGCAGTTTCCATAGACAGCTCCAAGAGACCCAGTACTTC; CDR3: CASSFHRQLQETQYF
J: TRBJ2-3; D: NA; V: TRBV7-2; size: NA; DNA: TGTGCCAGCAGCTCCCGGCCTTACAGCGATACGCAGTATTTT; CDR3: CASSSRPYSDTQYF
J: TRBJ2-1; D: NA; V: TRBV29-1; size: few; DNA: TGCAGCGTTGGAGCGGTCTCCTACAATGAGCAGTTCTTC; CDR3: CSVGAVSYNEQFF
J: TRBJ1-1; D: NA; V: TRBV27; size: few; DNA: TGTGCCAGCAGTACAGGGTCCCGGGCTGAAGCTTTCTTT; CDR3: CASSTGSRAEAFF
J: TRBJ2-7; D: TRBD1; V: TRBV25-1; size: NA; DNA: TGTGCCAGCAGTGAGCCCGGACAGGGGGATTACGAGCAGTACTTC; CDR3: CASSEPGQGDYEQYF
J: TRBJ2-3; D: NA; V: TRBV20-1; size: few; DNA: TGCAGTGCTAGAGATCCTCTCAGCGGACTCACAGATACGCAGTATTTT; CDR3: CSARDPLSGLTDTQYF
J: TRBJ2-5; D: TRBD1; V: TRBV27; size: few; DNA: TGTGCCAGCAACCCCGCAGGGGGTCGGGAGACCCAGTACTTC; CDR3: CASNPAGGRETQYF
J: TRBJ2-7; D: TRBD1; V: TRBV6-1; size: few; DNA: TGTGCCAGCACCGCCCGGGACAGGGGAACCTACGAGCAGTACTTC; CDR3: CASTARDRGTYEQYF
J: TRBJ2-7; D: TRBD1; V: TRBV6-2/TRBV6-3; size: NA; DNA: TGTGCCAGCACCGACCAAGCGGGACAGGGGGAGAACGAGCAGTACTTC; CDR3: CASTDQAGQGENEQYF
J: TRBJ2-2; D: NA; V: TRBV6-5; size: once; DNA: TGTGCCAGCAGTTCCGACCACTCGAACACCGGGGAGCTGTTTTTT; CDR3: CASSSDHSNTGELFF
J: TRBJ1-1; D: NA; V: TRBV15; size: few; DNA: TGTGCCACCGCACCCTTTAGGGGACAAGTGAACACTGAAGCTTTCTTT; CDR3: CATAPFRGQVNTEAFF
J: TRBJ1-4; D: NA; V: TRBV6-5; size: NA; DNA: TGTGCCAGCAGTTACTCGACGGGAGAAAAACTGTTTTTT; CDR3: CASSYSTGEKLFF
J: TRBJ1-4; D: NA; V: TRBV10-3; size: NA; DNA: TGTGCCATCAGTGACTCAGAGAGGGGACCTGGATCGAGCAAACTGTTTTTT; CDR3: CAISDSERGPGSSKLFF
J: TRBJ1-2; D: NA; V: TRBV27; size: NA; DNA: TGTGCCAGCAGTTTTGACGGACCTAACTATGGCTACACCTTC; CDR3: CASSFDGPNYGYTF
J: TRBJ2-1; D: NA; V: TRBV14; size: few; DNA: TGTGCCAGCATCGGGACAAACCCCTTAAACGATGAGCAGTTCTTC; CDR3: CASIGTNPLNDEQFF
J: TRBJ2-3; D: TRBD2; V: TRBV6-1; size: NA; DNA: TGTGCCAGCAGCTTCGGGGGGGGGTCAGATACGCAGTATTTT; CDR3: CASSFGGGSDTQYF
J: TRBJ2-1; D: TRBD1; V: TRBV25-1; size: NA; DNA: TGTGCCAGCAGTGGATGGCAGGGGGCGCGTCAGGAGCAGTTCTTC; CDR3: CASSGWQGARQEQFF
J: TRBJ2-3; D: TRBD2; V: TRBV15; size: NA; DNA: TGTGCCACCAGCAGAGCGAGTAGCGGGACTAGCACAGATACGCAGTATTTT; CDR3: CATSRASSGTSTDTQYF
J: TRBJ1-1; D: NA; V: TRBV20-1; size: NA; DNA: TGCAGCGCAAACGGACCGAACACTGAAGCTTTCTTT; CDR3: CSANGPNTEAFF
J: TRBJ1-5; D: NA; V: TRBV20-1; size: few; DNA: TGCAGTGCCCAATATGGGCAGGGCGGTCAGCCCCAGCATTTT; CDR3: CSAQYGQGGQPQHF
J: TRBJ2-7; D: NA; V: TRBV14; size: NA; DNA: TGTGCCAGCAGCCAAGAAATGGGCCACGAGCAGTACTTC; CDR3: CASSQEMGHEQYF
J: TRBJ2-4; D: NA; V: TRBV7-2; size: NA; DNA: TGTGCCAGCAGCTTAGGGGGCATGGGGCAGTTAAACATTCAGTACTTC; CDR3: CASSLGGMGQLNIQYF
J: TRBJ2-5; D: TRBD1; V: TRBV20-1; size: NA; DNA: TGCAGTGCAAGGGGACAGGAACAAGAGACCCAGTACTTC; CDR3: CSARGQEQETQYF
J: TRBJ1-1; D: TRBD1; V: TRBV20-1; size: NA; DNA: TGCAGTGCTAGATACGACAGGGGAGCTGAAGCTTTCTTT; CDR3: CSARYDRGAEAFF
J: TRBJ2-1; D: TRBD2; V: TRBV14; size: few; DNA: TGTGCCAGCAGCCCCCAAGAGACTAGCGGGGCCTCCTACAATGAGCAGTTCTTC; CDR3: CASSPQETSGASYNEQFF